This T cell receptor (beta chain) emerged from a study of blood T cell repertoires in COVID-19. Profiling relied on immunoSEQ multiplex PCR, and the TCRdb table lists in-frame clones only, not all of them. The sample lists about 270,000 clones, approximately 90% occurring once. CDR1 and CDR2 (germline): MNHNS, SASEGT. The CDR3 runs 17 residues. The V gene end was trimmed by 3 bases and the J gene end by 5 bases; junction bases not matched to a gene: 12. This chain uses TRBV6-1 with TRBJ1-5; 8 nucleotides align to TRBD1. The sequenced material came from PBMCs or T cells enriched from blood (not recorded which). This TCR was recovered from a man in his forties who had been exposed to COVID-19. The CDR3 loop is CASSDRGLFAFYQPQHF. The CDR3 region has the DNA TGTGCCAGCAGTGACAGGGGGCTTTTCGCGTTCTATCAGCCCCAGCATTTT.